In its sample, the clone carrying this TCR beta chain was seen many times. The V end lost 4 bases, the J end lost 3 bases, and 9 bases lay between the germline ends. Germline V gives CDR1 MGHDK, CDR2 SYGVNS. The length of the CDR3 is 13 residues. The sample belongs to a study of T-cell reconstitution after alpha-beta-depleted transplantation in children. This sample's TCRbeta library carried unique molecular identifier barcodes. TCRdb fed the PCR reads into MiXCR, producing one record per CDR3 protein. The sample consists of about 400,000 distinct CDR3 sequences, roughly 21% of them appearing once. The sample was PBMCs from the stem cell graft donor, taken from the stem cell graft. The chain recombines TRBV25-1 with TRBJ1-1; D is uncertain. The sequence was obtained from a human donor who donated a stem cell graft to a child with acute myeloid leukemia. CDR3 protein: CASSVGSHTEAFF. The CDR3 bases are TGTGCCAGCAGTGTAGGGTCACACACTGAAGCTTTCTTT. Based on the CDR3 plus reference TRBV25-1 and TRBJ1-1, the full variable domain is EADIYQTPRYLVIGTGKKITLECSQTMGHDKMYWYQQDPGMELHLIHYSYGVNSTEKGDLSSESTVSRIRTEHFPLTLESARPSHTSQYLCASSVGSHTEAFFGQGTRLTVV.